The 22 T cell receptor beta chains below come from one sample, sequenced in a study of cytomegalovirus exposure and HLA in healthy donors. The PCR contained 60 Vbeta and 13 Jbeta primers. Clones were sequenced by immunoSEQ multiplex PCR, and TCRdb holds only the in-frame ones, with some missing. The data hold 150,000 to 200,000 clones, with around 81% observed a single time. The specimen sequenced was PBMCs. The receptors here all came from a woman aged 40 to 49 in good health and CMV-seronegative.

This chain joins TRBV28 and TRBJ2-5; 7 bases are a match to TRBD1. This CDR3 region has 13 residues. Losses at the gene ends were 7 bases for V and 4 bases for J; bases not matched to a gene: 6. Looked up from germline, CDR1 is MDHEN and CDR2 is SYDVKM. The CDR3 region has the DNA TGTGCCAGCATGAAACAGGGGCGAGAGACCCAGTACTTC. As protein: CASMKQGRETQYF.

This sequence joins TRBV9 and TRBJ2-3, with 8 nucleotides matching TRBD2. CDR3 length: 15 residues. Per germline, CDR1 SGDLS and CDR2 YYNGEE. V lost 1 base and J lost 5; bases outside the gene matches: 6. CDR3 bases: TGTGCCAGCAGCGTACAAGCGGGAGTGGGAGATACGCAGTATTTT. Residues: CASSVQAGVGDTQYF.

This clone came up a few times. V and J are TRBV5-1 and TRBJ1-1; D is possibly TRBD1 (6 bases). The CDR3 totals 13 residues. The V gene's germline CDR1 is SGHRS and CDR2 YFSETQ. V was trimmed by 2 bases and J by 6 bases, leaving 11 bases between them. The DNA of the CDR3 is TGCGCCAGCAGCTTCTCACAGGGTTCTGAAGCTTTCTTT. It translates to CASSFSQGSEAFF.

The genes are TRBV11-2 and TRBJ2-1; D gene ambiguous. CDR3 size: 14 residues. The V gene's germline CDR1 is SGHAT and CDR2 FQNNGV. V was trimmed by 6 bases and J by 0 bases, leaving 9 bases between them. The CDR3 DNA reads TGTGCCAGCAGTAAGATGAGCTCCTACAATGAGCAGTTCTTC. This encodes CASSKMSSYNEQFF.

V and J are TRBV5-3 and TRBJ1-1; D unresolved. Being an ORF, TRBV5-3 has a function that is uncertain. This CDR3 spans 12 amino acids. With 6 bases removed from V and 3 bases from J, the gap between germline ends came to 9 bases. The CDR3 DNA follows: TGTGCCAGAACCCTTAGTCACACTGAAGCTTTCTTT. This codes for CARTLSHTEAFF.

This clone was recorded once. J is TRBJ2-7 and V is TRBV10-1; 7 bases fit TRBD1. V was pared by 0 bases and J by 0 bases, with 8 bases of the junction left unmatched. The CDR3 sequence is 17 residues long. Germline-derived CDR1 and CDR2 are WNHNN and SYGVQD (reference sequence). The CDR3 DNA sequence: TGCGCCAGCAGTGAGTCTGTAGAGGGGGCAGCCTCCTACGAGCAGTACTTC. Translation gives CASSESVEGAASYEQYF.

This chain's CDR3 is CASSIDKAYDHFF. The CDR3 region has the DNA TGTGCCAGCAGTATCGACAAGGCGTATGATCATTTCTTT. V usage is TRBV27 and J usage is TRBJ1-1; D uncertain. This CDR3 contains 13 residues. The germline CDR1 and CDR2 sequences are MNHEY and SMNVEV (reference sequence). The V gene lost 5 bases and the J gene lost 13 bases, with 20 bases spanning the gap.

The V call is TRBV18, the J call TRBJ2-6, with 7 positions matching TRBD1. J gave up 2 bases and V 6 bases, and 1 base lay outside the gene matches. The CDR3 length is 14 residues. Germline CDR1 is KGHSH and CDR2 is LQKENI. As DNA, the CDR3 is TGTGCCAGCTCTACAGGGGCTGGGGCCAACGTCCTGACTTTC. Protein: CASSTGAGANVLTF. Filled out from reference TRBV18 and TRBJ2-6, the complete variable domain reads NAGVMQNPRHLVRRRGQEARLRCSPMKGHSHVYWYRQLPEEGLKFMVYLQKENIIDESGMPKERFSAEFPKEGPSILRIQQVVRGDSAAYFCASSTGAGANVLTFGAGSRLTVL.

The rearrangement uses TRBV5-8 and TRBJ1-2, with D possibly being TRBD1 (5 bases). Trimming took 5 bases from V and 2 from J, leaving 25 bases between them. The CDR3 length is 18 residues. CDR1 and CDR2 from the germline V gene are SGHTS and YDEGEE. The CDR3 DNA sequence: TGTGCCAGCAGTATCCTCGGGGGTCTACTCACCTTAAACTATGGCTACACCTTC. Amino acid sequence: CASSILGGLLTLNYGYTF.

The chain combines TRBV9 with TRBJ1-2; TRBD1 agrees at 8 bases. From germline, CDR1 is SGDLS and CDR2 YYNGEE. Germline trimming cut 4 bases from V and 8 bases from J; bases unmatched to any gene: 10. The CDR3 runs to 14 residues. The CDR3: CASSPTDRESGYTF. The CDR3 bases are TGTGCCAGCAGCCCTACGGACAGGGAATCGGGCTACACCTTC.

The V call is TRBV5-1, the J call TRBJ2-1, with 11 nucleotides matching TRBD1. This CDR3 is built from 15 residues. Germline CDR1 is SGHRS and CDR2 is YFSETQ. J gave up 8 bases and V 4 bases, and 8 bases lay outside the gene matches. The CDR3 loop is CASSAGQGAVDEQFF. For the CDR3, the DNA is TGCGCCAGCAGCGCTGGACAGGGGGCCGTAGATGAGCAGTTCTTC. The full variable domain, in which reference TRBV5-1 and TRBJ2-1 provide the parts outside the CDR3, is KAGVTQTPRYLIKTRGQQVTLSCSPISGHRSVSWYQQTPGQGLQFLFEYFSETQRNKGNFPGRFSGRQFSNSRSEMNVSTLELGDSALYLCASSAGQGAVDEQFFGPGTRLTVL.

This chain uses TRBV7-2 with TRBJ2-7, with TRBD1 matching 7 bases. CDR1 and CDR2 from the germline V gene are SGHTA and FQGNSA. The ends lost 4 bases at V and 5 bases at J; junction bases unmatched: 11. CDR3 length: 15 residues. The CDR3 loop reads CASSSSRTGWDEQYF. CDR3 in DNA: TGTGCCAGCAGCTCTAGCCGGACAGGATGGGACGAGCAGTACTTC. Full variable domain (missing parts from reference TRBV7-2 and TRBJ2-7): GAGVSQSPSNKVTEKGKDVELRCDPISGHTALYWYRQSLGQGLEFLIYFQGNSAPDKSGLPSDRFSAERTGGSVSTLTIQRTQQEDSAVYLCASSSSRTGWDEQYFGPGTRLTVT.

The V call is TRBV30, the J call TRBJ1-3, with D unclear. This CDR3 has 15 residues. V lost 0 bases to trimming and J lost 0 bases, with 9 bases between them. Germline V gene lookup returns CDR1 GTSNPN and CDR2 SVGIG (reference sequence). The CDR3 protein is CAWSVRRSSGNTIYF. The CDR3, as DNA: TGTGCCTGGAGTGTAAGGAGGAGCTCTGGAAACACCATATATTTT.

The chain uses TRBV29-1 and TRBJ1-2; D perhaps matches TRBD1 (5 bases). This CDR3 spans 13 amino acids. Germline CDR1 reads SQVTM; CDR2 reads ANQGSEA. Trimming removed 3 bases at V and 5 bases at J, with 13 bases between. The CDR3, as DNA: TGCAGCGTTGAGGGCAGGGTCGGGTATGGCTACACCTTC. Translating it yields CSVEGRVGYGYTF.

The chain has TRBV6-6 and TRBJ2-3; a possible D gene is TRBD2 (7 bases). The V gene lost 8 bases and the J gene lost 5 bases, with 11 bases spanning the gap. Germline CDR1 and CDR2: MNHNY and SVGAGI (reference sequence). This CDR3 has 12 amino acids. CDR3 DNA: TGTGCCAGCGAGGGGGGGGGAGATACGCAGTATTTT. It translates to CASEGGGDTQYF.

This clone was counted only a few times. The rearrangement joins TRBV5-1 to TRBJ2-5, with 7 positions matching TRBD1. V shed 2 bases, J shed 5 bases, and the junction held 9 bases outside the gene matches. The V gene's germline CDR1 is SGHRS and CDR2 YFSETQ. This CDR3 has 15 residues. The CDR3 DNA is TGCGCCAGCAGCTTCACAGGGGATAGCGTGGAGACCCAGTACTTC. It yields the protein CASSFTGDSVETQYF.

This chain joins TRBV5-4 and TRBJ2-7; 8 bases agree with TRBD2. Germline assignment: CDR1 SGHNT and CDR2 YYREEE (reference sequence). This CDR3 is built from 15 residues. Trimming took 5 bases from V and 4 from J; bases not matched to a gene: 11. CDR3 region: CASSSGTRGAYEQYF. Here the CDR3 DNA reads TGTGCCAGCAGTTCCGGGACTAGGGGGGCGTACGAGCAGTACTTC.

The chain combines TRBV4-2 with TRBJ1-2; D unresolved. The CDR3 length is 14 residues. From germline, CDR1 is LGHNA and CDR2 YNFKEQ. Between the trimmed V and J ends, which lost 0 bases and 2 bases, there was a span of 7 bases. CDR3 nucleotide sequence: TGTGCCAGCAGCCAAGAAGAACAAAACTATGGCTACACCTTC. Translated: CASSQEEQNYGYTF.

This clone has more than one count but fewer than ten. V is TRBV19 and J is TRBJ1-5, with unresolved D. CDR3 length: 15 amino acids. The V end lost 3 bases, the J end lost 2 bases, and 11 bases lay between the germline ends. In germline, CDR1 is LNHDA, CDR2 SQIVND (reference sequence). The CDR3 nucleotides read TGTGCCAGTAGTATCGATGTTAGTCGCAATCAGCCCCAGCATTTT. This translates into CASSIDVSRNQPQHF.

This clone appeared once. The rearrangement joins TRBV27 to TRBJ1-1, with a possible D match to TRBD1 (5 bases). The germline V gene encodes CDR1 MNHEY and CDR2 SMNVEV (reference sequence). This CDR3 comprises 14 residues. V lost 5 bases and J 6 bases, leaving 16 bases between the germline ends. CDR3 region: CASSHARVAAEAFF. The CDR3 nucleotides read TGTGCCAGCAGTCACGCCAGGGTAGCGGCTGAAGCTTTCTTT.

This clone was observed once. The chain employs TRBV5-4 and TRBJ2-6, with a weak D call TRBD2 (5 bases). Trimming cost V 0 bases and J 4 bases, with 8 bases left between them. The CDR3 is 15 amino acids. Per germline, CDR1 SGHNT and CDR2 YYREEE (reference sequence). In DNA, the CDR3 is TGTGCCAGCAGCTTGGAGAGGGCCGGGGCCAACGTCCTGACTTTC. Translation: CASSLERAGANVLTF. Full variable domain (rest looked up from reference TRBV5-4 and TRBJ2-6): ETGVTQSPTHLIKTRGQQVTLRCSSQSGHNTVSWYQQALGQGPQFIFQYYREEENGRGNFPPRFSGLQFPNYSSELNVNALELDDSALYLCASSLERAGANVLTFGAGSRLTVL.

This chain links TRBV29-1 with TRBJ1-3, with D possibly TRBD1 on 6 matching bases. The CDR3 covers 14 residues. CDR1 and CDR2 from the germline V gene are SQVTM and ANQGSEA. Between the trimmed V and J ends, which lost 7 bases and 3 bases, there was a span of 16 bases. CDR3 residues: CSASDRIYGNTIYF. The CDR3 nucleotides read TGCAGCGCCAGCGACAGGATTTATGGAAACACCATATATTTT.